The 25 T cell receptor beta chains below were found in one sample sequenced in a study of cytomegalovirus exposure and HLA in healthy donors. Primers included in the PCR were 60 Vbeta and 13 Jbeta primers. Assay: immunoSEQ multiplex PCR; the TCRdb copy retains only in-frame clones and omits some. The table has over 55,000 clones, about 71% seen once. Sequencing was done on a sample of PBMCs. The receptors here all came from a woman aged 45-65 years in good health and CMV-seropositive.

This chain connects TRBV11-1 to TRBJ2-5; D unclear. The CDR3 consists of 13 residues. Germline CDR1 and CDR2: SGHAT and FQDESV (reference sequence). The ends were cut back, 5 bases at V and 4 bases at J, with 11 bases in the middle. DNA for the CDR3: TGTGCCAGCAGCCAAGCCCTGGTAGAGACCCAGTACTTC. This sequence encodes CASSQALVETQYF.

J is TRBJ1-1 and V is TRBV4-1; D may be TRBD1 (5 bases). V lost 0 bases and J 8 bases, leaving 16 bases between the germline ends. This CDR3 spans 15 amino acids. Germline CDR1 MGHRA, CDR2 YSYEKL. CDR3 DNA: TGCGCCAGCAGCCAAGATCCTTCAGGGTTCAAAGAAGCTTTCTTT. It is translated as CASSQDPSGFKEAFF.

The CDR3 DNA sequence: TGTGCCATCAGTGGCCTACAGGGGGCCACTGAAGCTTTCTTT. It translates to CAISGLQGATEAFF. The chain employs TRBV10-3 and TRBJ1-1, with 9 nucleotides matching TRBD1. The germline V gene encodes CDR1 ENHRY and CDR2 SYGVKD. Trimming cost V 4 bases and J 4 bases; bases outside gene matches: 4. CDR3 length equals 14 residues.

The chain is built from TRBV27 and TRBJ2-2; perhaps TRBD1 as D (5 bases). The germline CDR1 and CDR2 sequences are MNHEY and SMNVEV (reference sequence). V shed 6 bases and J shed 4 bases, with 12 bases lying between them. CDR3 length equals 14 residues. The CDR3, as DNA: TGTGCCAGCAGCCTCGGACACATCACCGGGGAGCTGTTTTTT. The encoded protein is CASSLGHITGELFF.

V and J are TRBV5-1 and TRBJ2-3, with D hard to call. CDR3 length equals 15 residues. CDR1 and CDR2 from the germline V gene are SGHRS and YFSETQ. V lost 2 bases, J lost 0 bases, and 10 bases lay in between. CDR3 nucleotide sequence: TGCGCCAGCAGCTTCAGCGCACTAAGCACAGATACGCAGTATTTT. This gives the protein CASSFSALSTDTQYF.

The chain uses TRBV30 and TRBJ2-7, with D possibly TRBD2 on 5 matching bases. Germline CDR1 is GTSNPN and CDR2 is SVGIG (reference sequence). Trimming took 2 bases from V and 3 from J, leaving 11 bases between them. The CDR3 is 13 amino acids. The CDR3 here is CAWSLRVHYEQYF. The CDR3 bases are TGTGCCTGGAGTTTGAGGGTCCACTACGAGCAGTACTTC.

The V and J genes are TRBV18 and TRBJ1-5; maybe TRBD1 (5 bases). This CDR3 contains 15 residues. Trimming stripped 6 bases from V and 1 base from J, with 13 bases between. Germline V gene data show CDR1 as KGHSH and CDR2 as LQKENI. In DNA form, the CDR3 reads TGTGCCAGCTCGGTGACCCAGGGCAGCAATCAGCCCCAGCATTTT. As protein: CASSVTQGSNQPQHF. The variable domain in full, completed from reference TRBV18 and TRBJ1-5, reads NAGVMQNPRHLVRRRGQEARLRCSPMKGHSHVYWYRQLPEEGLKFMVYLQKENIIDESGMPKERFSAEFPKEGPSILRIQQVVRGDSAAYFCASSVTQGSNQPQHFGDGTRLSIL.

J is TRBJ2-1 and V is TRBV28; 8 nucleotides agree with TRBD2. In germline, CDR1 is MDHEN, CDR2 SYDVKM. V shed 6 bases and J 1 base; nucleotides not matched to a gene: 8. CDR3 length: 16 amino acids. The CDR3 region has the DNA TGTGCCAGCAGCGGGGGGCTAGCGGGTTCCTACAATGAGCAGTTCTTC. Translating gives CASSGGLAGSYNEQFF.

This chain uses TRBV7-6 with TRBJ2-2; 9 positions agree with TRBD1. Germline V gene lookup returns CDR1 SGHVS and CDR2 FNYEAQ. The ends lost 4 bases at V and 8 bases at J; junction bases unmatched: 17. The CDR3 sequence is 18 residues long. The CDR3 is CASSSWIPGTGSGGELFF. CDR3 nucleotides: TGTGCCAGCAGCTCATGGATCCCCGGGACAGGGTCCGGAGGGGAGCTGTTTTTT.

V and J are TRBV10-3 and TRBJ2-5; 9 nucleotides line up with TRBD1. Judging by the DNA end, TRBJ2-7 fits better; the J call may be wrong. Germline V gene data show CDR1 as ENHRY and CDR2 as SYGVKD. The CDR3 is 15 residues long. The CDR3 loop reads CAISEPGQGSYEQYF. In nucleotides, the CDR3 is TGTGCCATCAGTGAGCCGGGACAGGGATCCTACGAGCAGTACTTC.

The V and J genes are TRBV30 and TRBJ1-5; TRBD1 might be the D (6 bases). V was pared by 0 bases and J by 6 bases, with 9 bases between. Germline assignment: CDR1 GTSNPN and CDR2 SVGIG (reference sequence). The CDR3 is made up of 13 amino acids. DNA of the CDR3: TGTGCCTGGAGTGTGGACAGTCGTCAGCCCCAGCATTTT. Its translation: CAWSVDSRQPQHF.

This clone showed up just once. The V call is TRBV30, the J call TRBJ2-7; 10 bases are shared with TRBD1. Unmatched junction bases numbered 6, after V lost 5 bases and J lost 5 bases. Germline CDR1 GTSNPN, CDR2 SVGIG (reference sequence). The CDR3 totals 13 residues. CDR3 sequence: CAWQTGGGNEQYF. DNA of the CDR3: TGTGCCTGGCAGACAGGGGGCGGCAACGAGCAGTACTTC.

V is TRBV30 and J is TRBJ1-2, with a tentative D call TRBD1 (6 bases). Germline CDR1 reads GTSNPN; CDR2 reads SVGIG (reference sequence). Trimming shortened V by 4 bases and J by 6 bases, and 15 bases separated the two germline ends. CDR3 length equals 13 residues. Here the CDR3 DNA reads TGTGCCTGGACTCAGGGGACGGGACATGGCTACACCTTC. Translation: CAWTQGTGHGYTF.

The chain links TRBV6-1 to TRBJ1-1; TRBD1 is a possible D gene (6 bases). Trimming took off 1 base at V and 5 bases at J, with 11 bases between the two ends. CDR1 is MNHNS, CDR2 SASEGT, per germline. The CDR3 is 14 amino acids. The CDR3 spells CASSEDRARTEAFF. CDR3 nucleotide sequence: TGTGCCAGCAGTGAAGACAGGGCTCGGACTGAAGCTTTCTTT.

V and J are TRBV9 and TRBJ2-3; maybe TRBD2 (7 bases). The CDR3 covers 16 residues. The germline V gene encodes CDR1 SGDLS and CDR2 YYNGEE. The V end lost 4 bases, the J end lost 3 bases, and 18 bases lay between the germline ends. Written as DNA, the CDR3 is TGTGCCAGCAGCAAGGGGGGGGGCGATGAGACAGATACGCAGTATTTT. Amino acids: CASSKGGGDETDTQYF. The whole variable domain, filled in from reference TRBV9 and TRBJ2-3, reads DSGVTQTPKHLITATGQRVTLRCSPRSGDLSVYWYQQSLDQGLQFLIQYYNGEERAKGNILERFSAQQFPDLHSELNLSSLELGDSALYFCASSKGGGDETDTQYFGPGTRLTVL.

This clone appeared a single time. The chain uses TRBV10-3 and TRBJ2-1, with D possibly matching TRBD2 (7 bases). The ends were cut back, 8 bases at V and 8 bases at J, with 16 bases in the middle. Per germline, CDR1 ENHRY and CDR2 SYGVKD. The CDR3 is made up of 13 amino acids. For the CDR3, the DNA is TGTGCCATCCGTGGGGGCGGGGGAGATGAGCAGTTCTTC. Protein product: CAIRGGGGDEQFF.

This chain links TRBV5-4 with TRBJ2-7, with a weak D call TRBD1 (5 bases). The CDR3 has 15 amino acids. Germline V gene lookup returns CDR1 SGHNT and CDR2 YYREEE (reference sequence). With 3 bases removed from V and 6 bases from J, the gap between germline ends came to 19 bases. This CDR3 reads CASSSNVRTKPEQYF. Written as DNA, the CDR3 is TGTGCCAGCAGCTCGAACGTCCGGACAAAGCCCGAGCAGTACTTC.

The gene calls are TRBV9 and TRBJ1-2, with D tentatively TRBD1 (5 bases). Germline V lookup: CDR1 SGDLS, CDR2 YYNGEE. Trimming cost V 6 bases and J 6 bases, with 15 bases left between them. This CDR3 is built from 13 residues. CDR3 amino acids: CASTDGGVDGYTF. In DNA form, the CDR3 reads TGTGCCAGCACGGACGGGGGAGTCGATGGCTACACCTTC.

V is TRBV4-1 and J is TRBJ1-1; a weak D match, TRBD1 (5 bases). The germline V gene has CDR1 MGHRA and CDR2 YSYEKL. The CDR3 covers 15 residues. V lost 4 bases and J 4 bases, leaving 16 bases between the germline ends. For the CDR3, the DNA is TGCGCCAGCAGCCTGGGGTGGAAAGGGGCCACTGAAGCTTTCTTT. The encoded protein is CASSLGWKGATEAFF.

J is TRBJ1-4 and V is TRBV7-9; TRBD1 is a possible D gene (6 bases). V lost 1 base to trimming and J lost 11 bases, with 14 bases between them. CDR1 is SEHNR and CDR2 is FQNEAQ in the germline V gene (reference sequence). This CDR3 is 14 amino acids long. The CDR3 region has the DNA TGTGCCAGCAGCTTAGGGGGGGGCCAGGCGAAACTGTTTTTT. It specifies CASSLGGGQAKLFF.

The chain combines TRBV2 with TRBJ2-1; 7 bases match TRBD2. The trim removed 6 bases at V and 5 bases at J, leaving 13 bases unmatched. This CDR3 has 16 residues. Germline CDR1 and CDR2: SNHLY and FYNNEI. The CDR3 DNA follows: TGTGCCAGCAGGAGGCCGCGGGAGAGGATCGACAATGAGCAGTTCTTC. It is translated as CASRRPRERIDNEQFF. The variable domain in full, with the rest retrieved from reference TRBV2 and TRBJ2-1, is EPEVTQTPSHQVTQMGQEVILRCVPISNHLYFYWYRQILGQKVEFLVSFYNNEISEKSEIFDDQFSVERPDGSNFTLKIRSTKLEDSAMYFCASRRPRERIDNEQFFGPGTRLTVL.

A single count supports this clone. Just one base apart from a much larger clone, this may be a read error. This chain's CDR3 is CASSVQGQETQYF. CDR3 sequence (DNA): TGTGCCAGCAGCGTACAGGGTCAAGAGACCCAGTACTTC. This chain links TRBV11-3 with TRBJ2-5; maybe TRBD1 (6 bases). CDR1 is SGHNT, CDR2 YENEEA, per germline. Trimming took 5 bases from V and 2 from J, leaving 9 bases between them. The CDR3 is 13 residues long.

J is TRBJ2-5 and V is TRBV9, with a weak D call TRBD1 (6 bases). The CDR3 sequence is 16 residues long. With 4 bases removed from V and 4 bases from J, the gap between germline ends came to 20 bases. Germline assignment: CDR1 SGDLS and CDR2 YYNGEE. The CDR3 here is CASSPPPQGMVETQYF. The CDR3 DNA reads as TGTGCCAGCAGCCCCCCTCCACAGGGCATGGTAGAGACCCAGTACTTC.

The chain carries TRBV6-1 and TRBJ1-5; D gene ambiguous. Trimming cost V 4 bases and J 5 bases, with 9 bases left between them. This CDR3 comprises 13 residues. The germline V gene has CDR1 MNHNS and CDR2 SASEGT. The CDR3 nucleotides are TGTGCCAGCAGTGTTGAGGGATATCAGCCCCAGCATTTT. It yields the protein CASSVEGYQPQHF.

This clone was picked up one time. This rearrangement joins TRBV28 to TRBJ1-4, with D maybe TRBD1 (5 bases). The CDR3 is 15 residues long. V was cut by 0 bases and J by 4 bases, with 9 bases left in between. Germline V gives CDR1 MDHEN, CDR2 SYDVKM. CDR3 coding DNA: TGTGCCAGCAGTTTATGGCAGGGAGGTAATGAAAAACTGTTTTTT. Its translation: CASSLWQGGNEKLFF.